Below, 27 T cell receptor beta chains from the same sample are listed, as sequenced in a study of T cell clusters in autoimmune cytopenias. Each sample's input was 200 to 250 ng genomic DNA, roughly 40,000 genome equivalents. One tube held mixed TRB-A and TRB-B primer pools for touch-down PCR. After re-calling the multiplex PCR reads, TCRdb lists one entry per CDR3 protein, DNA absent. This sample's table has several thousand distinct CDR3 sequences. The sequenced sample was peripheral blood. The receptors originated from a human donor with an autoimmune cytopenia or autoimmune hepatitis (not recorded which).

The J gene is TRBJ2-5, the V gene TRBV6-2 or TRBV6-3; checking the TCRdb D call of TRBD2 is not possible without DNA. Germline CDR1 MNHEY, CDR2 SVGEGT. This CDR3 spans 13 amino acids. This CDR3 is CASRTSGRYKQYF.

This clonotype shows up as medium-sized by frequency. The chain joins TRBV5-5 to TRBJ2-1; the TCRdb D gene call, TRBD2, has no DNA to confirm it. The CDR3 totals 16 residues. Germline assignment: CDR1 SGHKS and CDR2 YYEKEE (reference sequence). This CDR3 reads CASSSTSHSSYNEQFF.

The CDR3 spells CASSPETGGQETQYF. The chain recombines TRBV27 with TRBJ2-5; TCRdb reports TRBD1, a call that lacks DNA to check it against. CDR1 and CDR2 (germline): MNHEY, SMNVEV (reference sequence). This CDR3 has 15 amino acids.

This clonotype is deemed medium-sized by its frequency. This chain links TRBV6-2 or TRBV6-3 with TRBJ2-1; TCRdb's assignment of TRBD1 cannot be checked, as there is no DNA. The CDR3 covers 11 residues. Germline V gene sequence: CDR1 MNHEY, CDR2 SVGEGT. The CDR3 region is CASSYGREQFF.

This clonotype is identified as large from frequency. The genes are TRBV30 and TRBJ2-5. Germline V gene data show CDR1 as GTSNPN and CDR2 as SVGIG (reference sequence). CDR3 length: 14 amino acids. The CDR3 reads CAWSVGRYQETQYF.

CDR3 sequence reads: CARKSAGESEQYF. The rearrangement links TRBV12-3 or TRBV12-4 to TRBJ2-7; TCRdb picks TRBD1, but there is no DNA to check that call. This CDR3 has 13 amino acids.

According to its frequency, this clonotype is medium-sized. The rearrangement uses TRBV27 and TRBJ2-7. Germline V gene lookup returns CDR1 MNHEY and CDR2 SMNVEV (reference sequence). The CDR3 has 15 amino acids. Here the CDR3 reads CASSPDAMGWYEQYF.

The chain recombines TRBV30 with TRBJ1-1. The CDR3 covers 15 residues. Per germline, CDR1 GTSNPN and CDR2 SVGIG (reference sequence). The CDR3 reads CAWSVGAGKYTEAFF.

The J gene is TRBJ2-2, the V gene TRBV30; TCRdb proposes TRBD1, but this gene call is untestable without DNA. Germline assignment: CDR1 GTSNPN and CDR2 SVGIG (reference sequence). The CDR3 is 12 amino acids. CDR3 loop: CAWTRGSGELFF.

The chain carries TRBV5-1 and TRBJ2-3; the D call from TCRdb, TRBD1, cannot be confirmed without DNA. The CDR3 covers 15 residues. Germline V CDR1 and CDR2: SGHRS, YFSETQ. The CDR3 sequence: CASRLEGRSTDTQYF.

The chain has TRBV6-2 or TRBV6-3 and TRBJ2-1; TCRdb reports TRBD1, a call that lacks DNA to check it against. This CDR3 has 14 residues. Germline V gene lookup returns CDR1 MNHEY and CDR2 SVGEGT. The CDR3 loop is CASSLLTVYNEQFF.

This chain connects TRBV6-5 to TRBJ1-2; TCRdb's D call, TRBD1, is unchecked because there is no DNA. This CDR3 contains 14 residues. Germline-derived CDR1 and CDR2 are MNHEY and SVGAGI. CDR3 sequence: CASRTDTGKYGYTF.

The rearrangement joins TRBV24-1 to TRBJ2-2; TCRdb's assignment of TRBD1 cannot be checked, as there is no DNA. The germline gives CDR1 KGHDR, CDR2 SFDVKD. This CDR3 spans 16 amino acids. The CDR3 region is CATSDFRTGNTGELFF.

The gene calls are TRBV12-3 or TRBV12-4 and TRBJ2-7; TCRdb reports TRBD1, a call that lacks DNA to check it against. This CDR3 has 17 amino acids. CDR3 protein: CASSLGETGTDIYEQYF.

V gene TRBV7-2 combines with J gene TRBJ2-7. Germline CDR1 SGHTA, CDR2 FQGNSA. There are 16 residues in the CDR3. This CDR3 reads CASSTRKEGRSYEQYF.

This CDR3 reads CASSPGGGGGGYNEQFF. This chain connects TRBV18 to TRBJ2-1; TCRdb names TRBD2, which stays unverified in the absence of DNA. Germline CDR1 reads KGHSH; CDR2 reads LQKENI. This CDR3 spans 17 amino acids.

This clonotype is medium-sized by frequency. This sequence joins TRBV6-5 and TRBJ1-2. This CDR3 has 14 residues. Germline V CDR1 and CDR2: MNHEY, SVGAGI. The CDR3 loop is CASNQVGSSGGYTF.

The CDR3 protein is CASSVRETQYF. This chain links TRBV4-2 with TRBJ2-5. CDR3 length equals 11 residues. The germline gives CDR1 LGHNA, CDR2 YNFKEQ.

In terms of frequency, this clonotype is medium-sized. The chain employs TRBV19 and TRBJ2-2. Per germline, CDR1 LNHDA and CDR2 SQIVND (reference sequence). CDR3 length equals 15 residues. The chain's CDR3 is CASSISGVNTGELFF.

By frequency, this clonotype registers medium-sized. The rearrangement uses TRBV6-1 and TRBJ2-7; TCRdb selects TRBD2, and the lack of DNA leaves this call unchecked. This CDR3 region has 13 residues. In germline, CDR1 is MNHNS, CDR2 SASEGT. The CDR3 region is CASGGQEAYEQYF.

Judged by frequency, this clonotype is medium-sized (0.01 to 0.1%). V usage is TRBV24-1 and J usage is TRBJ2-3; TCRdb selects TRBD1, and the lack of DNA leaves this call unchecked. CDR1 is KGHDR, CDR2 SFDVKD, per germline. The CDR3 is 14 amino acids. CDR3 sequence reads: CATSGDTGEDTQYF.

The V gene is TRBV20-1, the J gene TRBJ2-1; TCRdb picks TRBD2, but there is no DNA to check that call. This CDR3 has 19 residues. Per germline, CDR1 DFQATT and CDR2 SNEGSKA (reference sequence). CDR3 loop: CSARGTGTSGSSSYNEQSF.

This clonotype registers medium-sized (0.01 to 0.1%) by frequency. V and J are TRBV6-2 or TRBV6-3 and TRBJ1-2. Germline values: CDR1 MNHEY, CDR2 SVGEGT. This CDR3 is built from 12 residues. The CDR3 sequence is CAILASNYGYTF.

CDR3 sequence reads: CASSSGTGIPSGNTIYF. The rearrangement uses TRBV5-6 and TRBJ1-3; TCRdb calls TRBD1, which cannot be checked without DNA. CDR1 is SGHDT, CDR2 YYEEEE, per germline. CDR3 size: 17 residues.

Its frequency marks this clonotype as medium-sized. The chain has TRBV27 and TRBJ2-7. CDR1 MNHEY and CDR2 SMNVEV come from the germline V gene (reference sequence). The CDR3 is 14 residues long. CDR3 amino acids: CASSSRGSDYEQYF.

This chain links TRBV7-2 with TRBJ1-1; TCRdb picks TRBD1, but there is no DNA to check that call. The CDR3 consists of 15 residues. CDR1 is SGHTA, CDR2 FQGNSA, per germline. The CDR3 loop is CASSLRGQGNTEAFF.

The chain joins TRBV6-2 or TRBV6-3 to TRBJ2-7. CDR1 is MNHEY, CDR2 SVGEGT, per germline. The CDR3 is 16 amino acids. CDR3 amino acids: CASSYPRLGIKNEQYF.